This T cell receptor beta chain was documented in a study of identical twins. TCRdb reanalysed the 5' RACE reads using MiXCR and keeps one entry per CDR3 protein. The sample comprises 250,000 to 350,000 distinct CDR3 sequences, about 8.3% of which are singletons, and less than 2.5% rests with the top ten. V was pared by 5 bases and J by 8 bases, with 18 bases between. CDR3 length: 14 amino acids. This clonotype occurred many times. In addition, the sample was reused for a study of yellow fever vaccine responses in identical twins.

Material: memory (CD45RO+) T cells sorted from blood. The chain employs TRBV12-3 or TRBV12-4 and TRBJ1-1; possible D gene TRBD1, 6 bases. This TCR was sampled from a woman between 18 and 29 years old in good health. CDR3 protein: CASSPAAQGTEAFF. CDR3 DNA sequence: TGTGCCAGCAGTCCGGCCGCACAGGGTACCGAAGCTTTCTTT.